This paragraph reports one T cell receptor beta chain. The junction departs from germline at one end; a sequencing error may be responsible. Germline V gives CDR1 MNHEY, CDR2 SVGAGI. The CDR3 covers 11 residues. This sample stems from a study of blood T cells in healthy people across ages. PCR was performed a second time for about 6 to 11 cycles using a sample-barcoded 5' primer and a J-beta primer mix. The template-switch adaptor, which had 12 random nucleotides, put a tag on each cDNA molecule. CDR3-containing paired-end reads numbering at least 2.5 million came from each sample. TCRdb passed the 5' RACE reads through MiXCR, listing each CDR3 protein once. The table records around 1,700,000 distinct CDR3 sequences, under 30% of them present only once.

Sequencing input: blood. V is TRBV6-5 and J is TRBJ1-1, with D uncertain. This sequence was found in a woman aged 25-40 years in good health. The CDR3 protein is CTSSYSDVDFF. DNA of the CDR3: TGTACCAGCAGTTACAGTGATGTGGATTTCTTT.